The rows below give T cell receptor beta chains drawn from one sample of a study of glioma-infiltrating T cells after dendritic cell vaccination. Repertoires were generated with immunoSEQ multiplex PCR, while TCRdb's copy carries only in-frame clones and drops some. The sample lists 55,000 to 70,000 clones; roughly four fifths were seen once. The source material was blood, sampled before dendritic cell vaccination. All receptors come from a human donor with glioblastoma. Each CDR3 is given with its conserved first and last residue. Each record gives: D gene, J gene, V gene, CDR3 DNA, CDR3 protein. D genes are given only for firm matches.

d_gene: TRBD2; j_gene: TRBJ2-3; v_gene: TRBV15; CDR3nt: TGTGCCACCAGCGAGGGGAGGGTGGGCACAGATACGCAGTATTTT; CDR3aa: CATSEGRVGTDTQYF
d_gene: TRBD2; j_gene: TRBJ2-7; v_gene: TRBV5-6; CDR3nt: TGTGCCAGCAGTTCTTTACGACTAGCGGGGCTCGAGCAGTACTTC; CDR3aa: CASSSLRLAGLEQYF
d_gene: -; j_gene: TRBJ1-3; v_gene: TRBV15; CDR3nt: TGTGCCACCAGCAGAGGAGGTGGGGGAGGCTCGGGAAACACCATATATTTT; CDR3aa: CATSRGGGGGSGNTIYF
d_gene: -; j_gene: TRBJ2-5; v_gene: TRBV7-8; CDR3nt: TGTGCCAGCAGCTGGACTGCTGCCGGAGAGACCCAGTACTTC; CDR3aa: CASSWTAAGETQYF
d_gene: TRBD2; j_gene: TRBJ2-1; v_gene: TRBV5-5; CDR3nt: TGTGCCAGCAGCACTAGCGGGGGGGCCGTCAATGAGCAGTTCTTC; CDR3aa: CASSTSGGAVNEQFF
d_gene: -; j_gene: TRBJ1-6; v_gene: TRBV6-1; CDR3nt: TGTGCCAGCAGCGAAGATGGGCAGAATAATTCACCCCTCCACTTT; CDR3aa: CASSEDGQNNSPLHF
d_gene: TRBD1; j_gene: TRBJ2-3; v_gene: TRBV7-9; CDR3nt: TGTGCCAGCATCCCCCTAGAGGGGGCCCCCGCCTTGAACACAGATACGCAGTATTTT; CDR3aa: CASIPLEGAPALNTDTQYF
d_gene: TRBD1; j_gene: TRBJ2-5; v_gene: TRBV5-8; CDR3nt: TGTGCCAGCAGCCGGGACAGGGCCCAAGAGACCCAGTACTTC; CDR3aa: CASSRDRAQETQYF
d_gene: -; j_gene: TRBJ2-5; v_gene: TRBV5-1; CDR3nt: TGCGCCAGCAGCTTGGGGCTAGCAGCCTTTCAAGAGACCCAGTACTTC; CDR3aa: CASSLGLAAFQETQYF
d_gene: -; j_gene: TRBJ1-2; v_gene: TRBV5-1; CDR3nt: TGCGCCAGCAGCTTTGATATAGGGGACTATGGCTACACCTTC; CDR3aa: CASSFDIGDYGYTF
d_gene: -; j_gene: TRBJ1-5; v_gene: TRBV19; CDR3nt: TGTGCCAGTAGTATTTCGGCGGATCAGCCCCAGCATTTT; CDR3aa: CASSISADQPQHF
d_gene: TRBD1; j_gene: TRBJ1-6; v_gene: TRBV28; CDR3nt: TGTGCCAGCAGTGACGGGACAGGGGGCACTGTTTTTAATTCACCCCTCCACTTT; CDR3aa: CASSDGTGGTVFNSPLHF